Here is one T cell receptor beta chain with its context. Its antigen is still unknown. Base-call qualities are not available, and no considerably larger clone is one nucleotide away. Spanning cysteine to phenylalanine, the CDR3 consists of 15 amino acids. Only the CDR3 portion is preserved as DNA: 45 bases, with reading frame beginning at the first base. CDR1 and CDR2, per the germline V gene, are SGHVS and FQNEAQ. A distance of 14 bases separates the germline ends of V and J, which lose 4 bases and 4 bases respectively. Donors were 40 or so systemically healthy Caucasian individuals from Russia aged roughly 6 to 100 years. Each donor gave roughly 11 milliliters of peripheral blood, drawn into EDTA-treated Vacutainer tubes. PBMCs were isolated by Ficoll-Paque density-gradient centrifugation, with at least 6 million obtained per sample. Trizol reagent was used to extract total RNA from PBMCs, with at least 6 micrograms per sample. For every donor, an aliquot of PBMCs went through flow cytometry to measure the percentages of naive CD45RAhigh/CD27high T cells.

The data were taken from a study of blood T cells in healthy people across ages (dated by TCRdb to 2013 to 2016). About the full investigation: In model experiments, template switching captured roughly one uniquely barcoded TCR beta cDNA molecule for every two T cells. Using deep sequencing normalized with unique cDNA molecular identifiers, the study measured how TCR beta repertoire diversity changes with age. Four age groups were formed from the donors: young (average approximately 15 years), middle-aged (approximately 41), aged (approximately 60) and long-lived (more than 75). To avoid experimental bias, donors of different ages were randomly spread across the sequencing lanes. Using the same blood draw, the study looked at two additional independent replicas of 1 million unique cDNA reads for two donors, one aged 18 to 30 and the other aged 80 or older. The paper's findings and limits, for the study overall: Observed TCR beta diversity per million T cells fell roughly linearly with age, and a significant reduction was already apparent by age approximately 40. A strong correlation was found between observed TCR beta diversity and the percentage of naive T cells measured by flow cytometry. Compared with the aged group, more naive CD4+ T cells, fewer expanded clones and increased TCR diversity were shown by the long-lived group, suggesting age selection. Estimates of total diversity from one million sequenced T cells were regarded as lower bounds and underestimates. Because donor CMV infection status was unknown, age-related changes in expanded clonotypes were potentially confounded. Because profiling used bulk unsorted PBMCs, naive and antigen-experienced compartments could not be compared conclusively.

Libraries came from 5' RACE. TCRdb shows the sequencer as Illumina HiSeq 2500. The second PCR ran for about 6 to 12 cycles and used a J-beta primer mix along with a sample-barcoded 5' primer. A unique molecular identifier was introduced onto each TCR beta cDNA molecule by a template-switch 5' adaptor carrying 12 random nucleotides. At least 2.5 million CDR3-containing paired-end reads were obtained from each sample. The Mint cDNA synthesis kit, primed by a TRBC-specific oligonucleotide, was used to synthesize first-strand cDNA from all RNA. After uracil-DNA glycosylase treatment, a first 18-cycle PCR used universal primers M1SS and BC2_uni_R on all cDNA. Per the source publication's procedure: Each sample was normalized by randomly selecting 1 million high-quality reads, each carrying a distinct molecular identifier. Instead of being binned into consensus sequences, reads with shared molecular identifiers were discarded. MiTCR, set to a Q25 quality threshold and the strictest error-elimination algorithm, was used for CDR3 identification, clonotype clustering and error correction. A nonparametric unseen species model using Euler transformation provided a lower-bound estimate of total TCR beta diversity. TCRdb handled the public reads itself, with Q25 trimming in fastp and clone calling in MiXCR, and kept productive beta chains. Each CDR3 protein gets just one entry, which takes the most common genes and DNA from the rows behind it. None of the V and J calls come from the authors' own analysis; TCRdb made them. For this sample the table gives roughly 1,800,000 distinct CDR3 sequences, of which around half were detected only once. Clones ranked in the top ten supply 2% to 2.5% of the sample.

This TCR was sampled from a middle-aged woman in good health. The specimen was blood. Rearrangement joined TRBV7-8 to TRBJ2-1, with the D gene not clear enough to name. The DNA sequence reads TGTGCCAGCAGCTCCAGACCCTTCACTTACAATGAGCAGTTCTTC. This gives the protein CASSSRPFTYNEQFF.